This T cell receptor beta chain was recorded in a study of blood T cell repertoires in COVID-19 (TCRdb year 2020). Describing the broader study: The collaborator samples originated in the United States, Italy and Spain and spanned the acute and convalescent phases of COVID-19. The prospective study material was composed of cDNA or gDNA derived from T cells, B-cell-depleted T cells, or PBMCs. Deeply sampled blood TCRbeta repertoires from subjects exposed to, actively infected with, or recovered from COVID-19 were included in the dataset. The repertoires were released in a freely available public database meant as a resource for research on the immune response to SARS-CoV-2. The samples were drawn from the first 160 participants of the ongoing ImmuneRACE study and from 950 to 1,500 subjects provided by 6 global collaborators. A de-identified subject ID, COVID-19 status, age in years and sex were almost always included in the sample metadata. Where available, HLA class I and class II types were obtained from metadata supplied by the sample provider rather than from assay-based typing.

About this clone itself: Its antigen is currently not known. Base quality data are lacking; no much larger clone is found one base away.

V lost 5 bases and J lost 6 bases; the stretch between them is 13 bases long. The germline V gene yields MNHEY for CDR1 and SVGEGT for CDR2. CDR3 length: 13 amino acids, cysteine to phenylalanine. The CDR3 DNA has 39 bases and is translated from base 1. What the work shows at the level of the full study, not this receptor alone: How much clinical and demographic metadata was included differed by source and by participant, and the metadata was provided uncurated.

The collaborating institutions used their own protocols to collect whole blood in K2EDTA tubes. For TCRbeta analysis, collaborators shipped samples in one of three forms: frozen whole blood, isolated PBMCs, or DNA extracted from either of those sample types. The immunoSEQ Assay, a bias-controlled multiplex PCR, was used to amplify TCRbeta CDR3 regions from genomic DNA. Turning to the authors' computational methods: Within the assay, amplification of reference gene primers was used to estimate how many nucleated cells each sample contained. To quantify the absolute abundance of each unique TCRbeta CDR3 rearrangement, sequence reads were collapsed and filtered. For each sample, productive Simpson clonality was calculated as the square root of Simpson's diversity index over productive rearrangements. The immuneACCESS repertoire file appears here via TCRdb, limited to in-frame rearrangements. These files lack a portion of the clones; in checked studies, under half of the deficit traces to unresolved V genes, and the cause of the others is not known. The V and J calls and clone size come from that table; D and trimming were worked out from the DNA. Present in this sample are fewer than 300,000 clones, approximately 82% of which were seen just once. The ten largest make up around 2.5% of the sample.

The receptor was isolated from a woman in her sixties or seventies with active or convalescent COVID-19. Input material: peripheral blood. The chain joins TRBV6-2 or TRBV6-3 to TRBJ1-1, with a weak D call of TRBD1 (6 bases match). This receptor carries the CDR3 CASSQGTNAEAFF. The bases read TGTGCCAGCAGTCAGGGGACAAACGCTGAAGCTTTCTTT.